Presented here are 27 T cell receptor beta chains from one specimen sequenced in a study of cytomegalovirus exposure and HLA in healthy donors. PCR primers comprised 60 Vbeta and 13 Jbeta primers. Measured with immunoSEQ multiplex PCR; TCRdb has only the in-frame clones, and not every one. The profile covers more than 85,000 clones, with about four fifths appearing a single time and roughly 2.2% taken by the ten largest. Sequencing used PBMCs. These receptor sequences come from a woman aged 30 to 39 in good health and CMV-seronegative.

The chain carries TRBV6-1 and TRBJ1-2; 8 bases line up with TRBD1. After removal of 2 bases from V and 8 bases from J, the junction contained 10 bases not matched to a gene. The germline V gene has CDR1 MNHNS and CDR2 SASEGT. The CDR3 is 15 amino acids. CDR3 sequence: CASSESRQGIGGYTF. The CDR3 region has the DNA TGTGCCAGCAGTGAATCGCGACAGGGGATTGGGGGCTACACCTTC.

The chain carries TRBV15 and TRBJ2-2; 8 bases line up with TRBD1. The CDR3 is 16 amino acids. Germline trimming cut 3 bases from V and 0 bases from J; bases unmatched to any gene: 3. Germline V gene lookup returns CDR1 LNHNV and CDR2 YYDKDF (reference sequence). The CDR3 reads CATSSDRGSNTGELFF. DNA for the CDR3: TGTGCCACCAGCAGCGACAGGGGCTCGAACACCGGGGAGCTGTTTTTT.

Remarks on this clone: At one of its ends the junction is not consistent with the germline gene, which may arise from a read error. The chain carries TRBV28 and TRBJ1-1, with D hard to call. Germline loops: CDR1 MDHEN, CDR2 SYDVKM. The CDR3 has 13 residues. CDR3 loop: CASNLGLLTEAFF. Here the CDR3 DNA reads TGTGCCAGCAATTTAGGACTTCTCACTGAAGCTTTCTTT.

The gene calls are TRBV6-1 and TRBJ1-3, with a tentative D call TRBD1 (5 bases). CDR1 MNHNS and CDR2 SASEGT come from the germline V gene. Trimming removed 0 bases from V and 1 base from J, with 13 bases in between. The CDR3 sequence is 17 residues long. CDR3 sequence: CASSEALRVWSGNTIYF. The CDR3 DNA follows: TGTGCCAGCAGTGAAGCGCTCAGGGTTTGGTCTGGAAACACCATATATTTT.

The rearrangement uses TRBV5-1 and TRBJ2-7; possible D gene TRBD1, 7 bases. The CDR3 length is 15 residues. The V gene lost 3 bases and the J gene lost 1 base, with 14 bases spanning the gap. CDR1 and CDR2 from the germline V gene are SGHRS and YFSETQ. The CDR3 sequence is CASSWGDRDSYEQYF. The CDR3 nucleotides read TGCGCCAGCAGCTGGGGGGACAGAGATTCCTACGAGCAGTACTTC.

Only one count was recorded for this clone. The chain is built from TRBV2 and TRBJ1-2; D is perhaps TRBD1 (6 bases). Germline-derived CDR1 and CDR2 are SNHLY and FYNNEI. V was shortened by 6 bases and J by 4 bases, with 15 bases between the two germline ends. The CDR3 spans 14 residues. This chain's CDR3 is CASRLGQSLYGYTF. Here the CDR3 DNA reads TGTGCCAGCAGGTTAGGACAGAGCCTCTATGGCTACACCTTC. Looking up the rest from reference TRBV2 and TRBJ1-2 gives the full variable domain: EPEVTQTPSHQVTQMGQEVILRCVPISNHLYFYWYRQILGQKVEFLVSFYNNEISEKSEIFDDQFSVERPDGSNFTLKIRSTKLEDSAMYFCASRLGQSLYGYTFGSGTRLTVV.

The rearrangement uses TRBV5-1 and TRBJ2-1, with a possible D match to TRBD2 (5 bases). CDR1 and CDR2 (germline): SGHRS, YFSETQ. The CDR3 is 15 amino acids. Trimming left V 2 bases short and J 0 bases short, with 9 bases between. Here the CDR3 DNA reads TGCGCCAGCAGCTTCCAGCGGAGCTCCTACAATGAGCAGTTCTTC. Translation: CASSFQRSSYNEQFF.

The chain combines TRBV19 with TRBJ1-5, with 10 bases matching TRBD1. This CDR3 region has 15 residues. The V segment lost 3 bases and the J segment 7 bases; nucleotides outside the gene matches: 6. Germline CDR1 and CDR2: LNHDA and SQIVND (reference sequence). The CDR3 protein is CASSIIGTGEQPQHF. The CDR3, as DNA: TGTGCCAGTAGTATTATAGGGACAGGGGAACAGCCCCAGCATTTT.

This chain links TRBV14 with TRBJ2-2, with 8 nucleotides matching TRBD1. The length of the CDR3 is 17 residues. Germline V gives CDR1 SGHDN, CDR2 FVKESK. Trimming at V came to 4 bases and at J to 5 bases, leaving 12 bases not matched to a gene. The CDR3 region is CASSPPGRTGGTGELFF. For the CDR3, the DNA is TGTGCCAGCAGCCCCCCGGGACGAACAGGGGGGACCGGGGAGCTGTTTTTT. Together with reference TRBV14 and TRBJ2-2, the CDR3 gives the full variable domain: EAGVTQFPSHSVIEKGQTVTLRCDPISGHDNLYWYRRVMGKEIKFLLHFVKESKQDESGMPNNRFLAERTGGTYSTLKVQPAELEDSGVYFCASSPPGRTGGTGELFFGEGSRLTVL.

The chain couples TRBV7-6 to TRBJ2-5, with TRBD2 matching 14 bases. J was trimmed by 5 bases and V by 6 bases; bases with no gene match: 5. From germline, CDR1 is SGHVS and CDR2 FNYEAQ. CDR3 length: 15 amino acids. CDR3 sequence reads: CASSPGLAGVETQYF. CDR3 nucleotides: TGTGCCAGCAGTCCGGGACTAGCGGGAGTCGAGACCCAGTACTTC.

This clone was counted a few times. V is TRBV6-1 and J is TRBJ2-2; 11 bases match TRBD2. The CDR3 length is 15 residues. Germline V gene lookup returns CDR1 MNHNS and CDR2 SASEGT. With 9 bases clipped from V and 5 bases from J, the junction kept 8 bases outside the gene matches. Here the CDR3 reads CASSLAGGLTGELFF. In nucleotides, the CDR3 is TGTGCCAGTTCTCTAGCGGGAGGATTAACCGGGGAGCTGTTTTTT.

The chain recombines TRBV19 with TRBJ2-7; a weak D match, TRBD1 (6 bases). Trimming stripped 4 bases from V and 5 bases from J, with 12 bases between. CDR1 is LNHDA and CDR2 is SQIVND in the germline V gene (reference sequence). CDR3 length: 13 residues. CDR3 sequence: CASSNTGIHEQYF. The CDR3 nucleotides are TGTGCCAGTAGTAATACAGGGATCCACGAGCAGTACTTC. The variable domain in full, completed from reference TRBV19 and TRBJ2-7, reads DGGITQSPKYLFRKEGQNVTLSCEQNLNHDAMYWYRQDPGQGLRLIYYSQIVNDFQKGDIAEGYSVSREKKESFPLTVTSAQKNPTAFYLCASSNTGIHEQYFGPGTRLTVT.

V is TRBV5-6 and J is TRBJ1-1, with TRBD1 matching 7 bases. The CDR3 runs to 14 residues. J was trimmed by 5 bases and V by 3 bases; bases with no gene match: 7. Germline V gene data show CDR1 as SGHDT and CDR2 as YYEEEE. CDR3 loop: CASSSDRSGTEAFF. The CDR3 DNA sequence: TGTGCCAGCAGCTCGGACAGGTCAGGGACTGAAGCTTTCTTT. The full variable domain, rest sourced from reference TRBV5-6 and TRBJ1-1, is DAGVTQSPTHLIKTRGQQVTLRCSPKSGHDTVSWYQQALGQGPQFIFQYYEEEERQRGNFPDRFSGHQFPNYSSELNVNALLLGDSALYLCASSSDRSGTEAFFGQGTRLTVV.

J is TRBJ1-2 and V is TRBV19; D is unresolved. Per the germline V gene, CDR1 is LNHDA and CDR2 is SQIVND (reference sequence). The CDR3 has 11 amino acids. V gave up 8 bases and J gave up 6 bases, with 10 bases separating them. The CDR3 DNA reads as TGTGCCAGTGCGTCGGAGGATGGCTACACCTTC. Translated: CASASEDGYTF.

The CDR3 sequence is CAIRTTGSGTEAFF. In DNA, the CDR3 is TGTGCCATCAGGACGACAGGGTCGGGCACTGAAGCTTTCTTT. V gene TRBV10-3 combines with J gene TRBJ1-1; TRBD1 agrees at 7 bases. Trimming took 6 bases from V and 4 from J; bases not matched to a gene: 8. This CDR3 spans 14 amino acids. CDR1 ENHRY and CDR2 SYGVKD come from the germline V gene.

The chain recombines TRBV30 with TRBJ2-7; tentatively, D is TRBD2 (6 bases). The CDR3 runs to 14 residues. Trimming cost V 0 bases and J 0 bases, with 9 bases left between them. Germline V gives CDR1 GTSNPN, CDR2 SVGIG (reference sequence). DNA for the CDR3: TGTGCCTGGAGTGTGGGCGGGGTCTCCTACGAGCAGTACTTC. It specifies CAWSVGGVSYEQYF. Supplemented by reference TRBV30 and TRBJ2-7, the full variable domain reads SQTIHQWPATLVQPVGSPLSLECTVEGTSNPNLYWYRQAAGRGLQLLFYSVGIGQISSEVPQNLSASRPQDRQFILSSKKLLLSDSGFYLCAWSVGGVSYEQYFGPGTRLTVT.

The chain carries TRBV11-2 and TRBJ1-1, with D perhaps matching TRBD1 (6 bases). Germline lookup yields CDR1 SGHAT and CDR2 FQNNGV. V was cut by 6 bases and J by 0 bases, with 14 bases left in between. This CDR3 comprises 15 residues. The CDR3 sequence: CASRLPGQLNTEAFF. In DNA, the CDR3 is TGTGCCAGCAGACTACCAGGACAGCTGAACACTGAAGCTTTCTTT.

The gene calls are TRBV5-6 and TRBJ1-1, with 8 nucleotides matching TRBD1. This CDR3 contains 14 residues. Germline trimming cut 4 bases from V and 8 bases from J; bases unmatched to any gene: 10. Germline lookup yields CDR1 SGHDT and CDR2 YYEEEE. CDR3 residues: CASSNQDRVVEAFF. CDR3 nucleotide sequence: TGTGCCAGCAGCAACCAGGACAGGGTGGTAGAAGCTTTCTTT. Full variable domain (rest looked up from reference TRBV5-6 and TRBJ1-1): DAGVTQSPTHLIKTRGQQVTLRCSPKSGHDTVSWYQQALGQGPQFIFQYYEEEERQRGNFPDRFSGHQFPNYSSELNVNALLLGDSALYLCASSNQDRVVEAFFGQGTRLTVV.

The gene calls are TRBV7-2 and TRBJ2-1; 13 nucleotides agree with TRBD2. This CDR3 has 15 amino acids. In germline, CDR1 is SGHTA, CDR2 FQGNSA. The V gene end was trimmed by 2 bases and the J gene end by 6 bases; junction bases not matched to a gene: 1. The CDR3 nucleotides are TGTGCCAGCAGCTTAACTAGCGGGAGGGCCAATGAGCAGTTCTTC. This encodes CASSLTSGRANEQFF.

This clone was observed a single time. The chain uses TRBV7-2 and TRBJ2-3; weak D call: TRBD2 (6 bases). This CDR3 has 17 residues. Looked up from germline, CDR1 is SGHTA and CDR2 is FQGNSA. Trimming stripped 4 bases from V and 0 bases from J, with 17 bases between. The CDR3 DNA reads TGTGCCAGCAGCTCCCGGAGGGCGCGGTCTAGCACAGATACGCAGTATTTT. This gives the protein CASSSRRARSSTDTQYF.

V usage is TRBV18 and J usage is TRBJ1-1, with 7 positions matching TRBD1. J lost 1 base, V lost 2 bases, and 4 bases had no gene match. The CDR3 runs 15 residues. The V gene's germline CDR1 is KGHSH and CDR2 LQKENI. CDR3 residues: CASSPDRARNTEAFF. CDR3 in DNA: TGTGCCAGCTCACCAGACAGGGCCCGGAACACTGAAGCTTTCTTT. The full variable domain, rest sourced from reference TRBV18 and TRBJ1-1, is NAGVMQNPRHLVRRRGQEARLRCSPMKGHSHVYWYRQLPEEGLKFMVYLQKENIIDESGMPKERFSAEFPKEGPSILRIQQVVRGDSAAYFCASSPDRARNTEAFFGQGTRLTVV.

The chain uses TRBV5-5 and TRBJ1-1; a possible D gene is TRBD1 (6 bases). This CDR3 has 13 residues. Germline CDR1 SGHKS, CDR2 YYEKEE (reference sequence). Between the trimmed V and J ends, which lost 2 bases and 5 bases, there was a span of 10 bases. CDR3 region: CASSLQGGTEAFF. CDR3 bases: TGTGCCAGCAGCTTACAGGGAGGGACTGAAGCTTTCTTT.

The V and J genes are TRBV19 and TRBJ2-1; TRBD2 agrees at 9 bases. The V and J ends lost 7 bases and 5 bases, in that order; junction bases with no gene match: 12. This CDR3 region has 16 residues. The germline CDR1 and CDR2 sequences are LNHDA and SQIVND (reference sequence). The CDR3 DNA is TGTGCCAGTACCGATGTCCGGCGGGAGGGGCACAATGAGCAGTTCTTC. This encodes CASTDVRREGHNEQFF.

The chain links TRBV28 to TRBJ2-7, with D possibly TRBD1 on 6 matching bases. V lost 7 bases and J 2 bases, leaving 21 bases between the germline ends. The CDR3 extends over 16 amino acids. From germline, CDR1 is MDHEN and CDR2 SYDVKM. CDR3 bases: TGTGCCAGCATCCAGAGCCGTCGGGACACTACCTACGAGCAGTACTTC. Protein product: CASIQSRRDTTYEQYF.

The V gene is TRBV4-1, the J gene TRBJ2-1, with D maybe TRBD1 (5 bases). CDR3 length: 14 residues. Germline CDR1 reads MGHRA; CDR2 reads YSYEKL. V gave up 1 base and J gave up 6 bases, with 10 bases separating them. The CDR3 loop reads CASSQVGRGNEQFF. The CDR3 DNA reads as TGCGCCAGCAGCCAAGTTGGAAGGGGCAATGAGCAGTTCTTC.

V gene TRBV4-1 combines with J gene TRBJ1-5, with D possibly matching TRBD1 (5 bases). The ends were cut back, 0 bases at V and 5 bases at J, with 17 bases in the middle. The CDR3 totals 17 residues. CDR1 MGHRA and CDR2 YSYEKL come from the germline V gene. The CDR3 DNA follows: TGCGCCAGCAGCCAAGACCGGGGGACGGGAACTCATCAGCCCCAGCATTTT. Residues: CASSQDRGTGTHQPQHF.

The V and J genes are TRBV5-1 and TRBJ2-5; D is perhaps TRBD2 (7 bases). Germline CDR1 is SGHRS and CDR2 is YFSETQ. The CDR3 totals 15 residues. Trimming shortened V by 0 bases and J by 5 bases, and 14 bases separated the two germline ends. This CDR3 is CASSLDPGGLETQYF. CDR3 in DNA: TGCGCCAGCAGCTTGGACCCGGGGGGCCTCGAGACCCAGTACTTC.